This TCR beta chain is from a study of T cell responses to AZD1222 COVID-19 vaccine. In the study overall: Some second doses came at about 4 weeks and others at about 12 weeks; these were pooled.

Details on this clone: As yet, its antigen is unknown.

Produced via immunoSEQ multiplex PCR; TCRdb's table is partial and in-frame only. The repertoire holds 110,000 or so clones, with roughly 90% as singletons. Germline-derived CDR1 and CDR2 are SGHNT and YYREEE (reference sequence). The CDR3 sequence is 14 residues long. Trimming pared 5 bases from V and 4 bases from J, leaving 15 bases between. General study points: Spike-specific TCR breadth rose after two AZD1222 doses, and depth rose as well. Close to half of all spike-specific TCRs reportedly target regions of the variants that are unmutated. Possibly, clonal diversity was underestimated; donors were largely white British and included more females.

The chain carries TRBV5-4 and TRBJ1-2; a possible D gene is TRBD1 (6 bases). The clonotype was recovered from an adult in good health. Material: peripheral blood, obtained on day 0 of AZD1222 vaccination. The chain's CDR3 is CASSRRQASYGYTF. The DNA for the CDR3 is TGTGCCAGCAGTCGGAGACAGGCATCCTATGGCTACACCTTC.